This T cell receptor (beta chain) was found in a study of OX40 agonist ivuxolimab in advanced cancers. At the level of the study: Patient treatment consisted of intravenous ivuxolimab administration every 2 weeks at 0.01 to 10 mg/kg.

The study's findings and limits: Partial responders dosed at 0.1-3.0 mg/kg displayed clonal expansion ranking among the lowest. Certain nonresponders likewise exhibited a low normalized T-cell clonal expansion.

Autoimmune disease history or systemic immunosuppression led to patients being barred. Regarding this clone: Its antigen is not identified.

Germline V gives CDR1 SGHNT, CDR2 YYREEE (reference sequence). The CDR3 is 13 amino acids. Trimming cost V 0 bases and J 7 bases, with 8 bases left between them. Produced via immunoSEQ multiplex PCR; TCRdb's table is partial and in-frame only. The sample holds about 81,000 clones, approximately 94% seen once. The chain couples TRBV5-4 to TRBJ2-1, with no clear D. The TCR sequence derives from an adult with an advanced solid tumor such as melanoma, head and neck, liver or kidney cancer. Sequences were derived from CD4+ or CD8+ T cells sorted from blood, sampled in a trial of the OX40 agonist ivuxolimab. The CDR3 bases are TGTGCCAGCAGCTTGGAGTACGAAAATGAGCAGTTCTTC. Translated, it gives CASSLEYENEQFF.